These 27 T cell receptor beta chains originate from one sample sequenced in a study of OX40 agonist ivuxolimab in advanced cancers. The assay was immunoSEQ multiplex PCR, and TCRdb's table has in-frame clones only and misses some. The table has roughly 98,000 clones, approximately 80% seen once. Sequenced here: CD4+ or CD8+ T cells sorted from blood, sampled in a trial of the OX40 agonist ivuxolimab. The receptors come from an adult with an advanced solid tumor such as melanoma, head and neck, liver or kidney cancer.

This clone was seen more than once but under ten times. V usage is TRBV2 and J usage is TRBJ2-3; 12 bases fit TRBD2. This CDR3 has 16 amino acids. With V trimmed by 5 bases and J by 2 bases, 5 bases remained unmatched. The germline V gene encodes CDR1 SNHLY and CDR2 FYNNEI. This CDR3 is CASSSLAGGDTDTQYF. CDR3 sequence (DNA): TGTGCCAGCAGTTCCCTAGCGGGGGGGGACACAGATACGCAGTATTTT. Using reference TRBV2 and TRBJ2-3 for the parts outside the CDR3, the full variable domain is EPEVTQTPSHQVTQMGQEVILRCVPISNHLYFYWYRQILGQKVEFLVSFYNNEISEKSEIFDDQFSVERPDGSNFTLKIRSTKLEDSAMYFCASSSLAGGDTDTQYFGPGTRLTVL.

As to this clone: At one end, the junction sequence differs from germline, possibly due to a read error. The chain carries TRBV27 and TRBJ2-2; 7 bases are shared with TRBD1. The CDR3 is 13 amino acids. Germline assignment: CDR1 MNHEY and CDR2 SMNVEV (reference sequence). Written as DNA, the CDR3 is TGCGTCATCAGGGGGTCGAACACCGGGGAGCTGTTTTTT. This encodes CVIRGSNTGELFF.

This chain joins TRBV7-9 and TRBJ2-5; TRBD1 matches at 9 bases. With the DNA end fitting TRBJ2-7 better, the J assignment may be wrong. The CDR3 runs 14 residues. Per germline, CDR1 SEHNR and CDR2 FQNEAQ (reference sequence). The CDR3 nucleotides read TGTGCCAGCAGCTTGGGGACAGGGTTTTTCGAGCAGTACTTC. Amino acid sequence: CASSLGTGFFEQYF.

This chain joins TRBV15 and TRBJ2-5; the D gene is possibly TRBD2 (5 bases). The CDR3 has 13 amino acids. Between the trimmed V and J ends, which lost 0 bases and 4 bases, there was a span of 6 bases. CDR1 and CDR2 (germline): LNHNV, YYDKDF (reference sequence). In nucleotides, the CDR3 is TGTGCCACCAGCAGAGAGGCGGGAGAGACCCAGTACTTC. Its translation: CATSREAGETQYF.

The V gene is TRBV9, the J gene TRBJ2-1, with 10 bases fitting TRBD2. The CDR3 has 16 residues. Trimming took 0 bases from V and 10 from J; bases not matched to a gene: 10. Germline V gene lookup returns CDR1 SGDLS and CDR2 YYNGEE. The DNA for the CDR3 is TGTGCCAGCAGCGTAGCTTTAGCGGGAGGCGACGGCGAGCAGTTCTTC. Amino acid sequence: CASSVALAGGDGEQFF. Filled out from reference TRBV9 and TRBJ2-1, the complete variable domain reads DSGVTQTPKHLITATGQRVTLRCSPRSGDLSVYWYQQSLDQGLQFLIQYYNGEERAKGNILERFSAQQFPDLHSELNLSSLELGDSALYFCASSVALAGGDGEQFFGPGTRLTVL.

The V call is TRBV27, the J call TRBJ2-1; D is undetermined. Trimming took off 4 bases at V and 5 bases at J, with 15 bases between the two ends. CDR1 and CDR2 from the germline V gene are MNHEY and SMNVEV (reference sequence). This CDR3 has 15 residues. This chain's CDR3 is CASSSWAPRDNEQFF. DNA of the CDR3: TGTGCCAGCAGTTCATGGGCCCCTCGGGACAATGAGCAGTTCTTC.

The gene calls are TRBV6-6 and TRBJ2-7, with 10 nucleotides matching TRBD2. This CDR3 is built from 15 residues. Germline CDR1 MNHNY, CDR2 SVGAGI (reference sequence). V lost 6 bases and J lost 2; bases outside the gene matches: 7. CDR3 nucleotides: TGTGCCAGCAGATTTACTAGCGGGGATACCTACGAGCAGTACTTC. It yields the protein CASRFTSGDTYEQYF.

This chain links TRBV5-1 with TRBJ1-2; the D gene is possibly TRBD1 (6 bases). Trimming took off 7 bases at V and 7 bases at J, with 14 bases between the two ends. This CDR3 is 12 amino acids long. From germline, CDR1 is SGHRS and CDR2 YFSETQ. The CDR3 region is CASGQLESGYTF. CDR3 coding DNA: TGCGCCAGCGGACAGCTGGAAAGTGGCTACACCTTC. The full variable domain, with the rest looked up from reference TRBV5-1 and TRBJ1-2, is KAGVTQTPRYLIKTRGQQVTLSCSPISGHRSVSWYQQTPGQGLQFLFEYFSETQRNKGNFPGRFSGRQFSNSRSEMNVSTLELGDSALYLCASGQLESGYTFGSGTRLTVV.

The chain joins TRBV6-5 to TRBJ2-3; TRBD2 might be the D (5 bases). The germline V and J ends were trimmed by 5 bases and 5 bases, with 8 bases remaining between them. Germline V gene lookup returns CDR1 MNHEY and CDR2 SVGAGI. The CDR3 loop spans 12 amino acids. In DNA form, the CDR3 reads TGTGCCAGCAGTAGCGGAGGAGATACGCAGTATTTT. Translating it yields CASSSGGDTQYF.

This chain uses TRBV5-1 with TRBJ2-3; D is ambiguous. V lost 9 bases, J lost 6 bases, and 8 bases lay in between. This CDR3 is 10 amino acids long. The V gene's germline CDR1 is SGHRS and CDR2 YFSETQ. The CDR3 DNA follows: TGCGCCACCCTAAAGGATACGCAGTATTTT. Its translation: CATLKDTQYF.

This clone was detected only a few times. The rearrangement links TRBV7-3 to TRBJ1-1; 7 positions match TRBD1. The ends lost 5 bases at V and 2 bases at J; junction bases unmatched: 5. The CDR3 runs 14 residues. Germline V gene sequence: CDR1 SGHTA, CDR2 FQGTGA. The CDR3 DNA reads TGTGCCAGCAGCCTATCAGGGGGAAACACTGAAGCTTTCTTT. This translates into CASSLSGGNTEAFF.

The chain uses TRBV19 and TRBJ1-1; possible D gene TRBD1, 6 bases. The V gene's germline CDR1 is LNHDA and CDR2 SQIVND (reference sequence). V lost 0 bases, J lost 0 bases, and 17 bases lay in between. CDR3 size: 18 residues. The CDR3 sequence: CASSIDRPSTGLNTEAFF. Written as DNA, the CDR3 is TGTGCCAGTAGTATAGATCGGCCCAGCACAGGGTTGAACACTGAAGCTTTCTTT.

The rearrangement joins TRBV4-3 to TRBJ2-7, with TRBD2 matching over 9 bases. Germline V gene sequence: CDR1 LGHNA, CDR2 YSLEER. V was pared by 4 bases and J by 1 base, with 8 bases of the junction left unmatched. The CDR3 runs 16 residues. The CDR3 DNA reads TGCGCCAGCAGCCTCCGAGCGGGGGGCTATTCCTACGAGCAGTACTTC. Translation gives CASSLRAGGYSYEQYF.

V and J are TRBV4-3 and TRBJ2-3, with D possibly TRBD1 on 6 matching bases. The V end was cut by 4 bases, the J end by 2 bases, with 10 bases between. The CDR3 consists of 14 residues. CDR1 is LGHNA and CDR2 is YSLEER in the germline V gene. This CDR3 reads CASSPRGATDTQYF. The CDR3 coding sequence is TGCGCCAGCAGCCCCAGGGGTGCCACAGATACGCAGTATTTT.

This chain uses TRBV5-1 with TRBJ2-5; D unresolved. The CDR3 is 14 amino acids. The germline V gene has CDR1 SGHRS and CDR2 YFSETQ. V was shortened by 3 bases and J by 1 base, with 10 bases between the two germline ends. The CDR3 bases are TGCGCCAGCAGCTCGACGGTGTTCCAAGAGACCCAGTACTTC. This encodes CASSSTVFQETQYF.

The DNA of the CDR3 is TGCGCCAGCAGCCAAGTCTCTAGCGGGGGCGGGGAGCTGTTTTTT. Translating it yields CASSQVSSGGGELFF. The chain combines TRBV4-3 with TRBJ2-2, with 10 bases identical to TRBD2. Germline lookup yields CDR1 LGHNA and CDR2 YSLEER. With V trimmed by 1 base and J by 7 bases, 3 bases remained unmatched. The length of the CDR3 is 15 residues.

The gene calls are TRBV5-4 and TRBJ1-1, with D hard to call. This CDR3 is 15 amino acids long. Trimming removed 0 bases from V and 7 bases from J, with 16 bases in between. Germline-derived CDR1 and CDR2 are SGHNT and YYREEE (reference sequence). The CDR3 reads CASSLESATISEAFF. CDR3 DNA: TGTGCCAGCAGCTTGGAATCAGCCACTATCAGTGAAGCTTTCTTT. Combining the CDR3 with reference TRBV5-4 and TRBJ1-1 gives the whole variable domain ETGVTQSPTHLIKTRGQQVTLRCSSQSGHNTVSWYQQALGQGPQFIFQYYREEENGRGNFPPRFSGLQFPNYSSELNVNALELDDSALYLCASSLESATISEAFFGQGTRLTVV.

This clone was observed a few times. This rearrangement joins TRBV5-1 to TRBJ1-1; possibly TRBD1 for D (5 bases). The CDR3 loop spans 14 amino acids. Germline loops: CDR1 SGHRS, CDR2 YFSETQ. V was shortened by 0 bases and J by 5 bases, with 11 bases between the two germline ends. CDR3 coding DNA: TGCGCCAGCAGCTTGGAGGGGTGGGGAACTGAAGCTTTCTTT. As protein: CASSLEGWGTEAFF.

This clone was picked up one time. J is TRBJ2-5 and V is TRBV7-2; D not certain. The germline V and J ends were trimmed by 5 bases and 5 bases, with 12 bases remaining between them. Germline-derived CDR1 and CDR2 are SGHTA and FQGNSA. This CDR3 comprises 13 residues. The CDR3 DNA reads TGTGCCAGCAGCCAGACTCGTGGGGAGACCCAGTACTTC. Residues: CASSQTRGETQYF.

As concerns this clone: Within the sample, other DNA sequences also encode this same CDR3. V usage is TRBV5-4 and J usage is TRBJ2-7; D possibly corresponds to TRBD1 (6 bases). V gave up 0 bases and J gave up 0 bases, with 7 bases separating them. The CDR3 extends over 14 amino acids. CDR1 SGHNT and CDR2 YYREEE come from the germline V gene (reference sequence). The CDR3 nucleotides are TGTGCCAGCAGCTTGGAACAGGGCTCCTACGAGCAGTACTTC. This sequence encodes CASSLEQGSYEQYF.

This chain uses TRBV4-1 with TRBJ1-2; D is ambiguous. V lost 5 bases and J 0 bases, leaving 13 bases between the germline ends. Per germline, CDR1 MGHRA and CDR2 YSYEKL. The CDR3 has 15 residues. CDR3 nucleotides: TGCGCCAGCAGCTCGGAACAGACAACTAACTATGGCTACACCTTC. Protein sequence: CASSSEQTTNYGYTF.

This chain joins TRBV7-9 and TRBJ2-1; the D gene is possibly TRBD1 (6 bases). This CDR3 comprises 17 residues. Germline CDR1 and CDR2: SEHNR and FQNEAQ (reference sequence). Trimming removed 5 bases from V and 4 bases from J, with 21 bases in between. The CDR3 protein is CASSTRTASLPYNEQFF. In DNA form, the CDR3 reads TGTGCCAGCAGCACCCGGACAGCCTCACTCCCGTACAATGAGCAGTTCTTC. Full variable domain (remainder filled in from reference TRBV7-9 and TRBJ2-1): DTGVSQNPRHKITKRGQNVTFRCDPISEHNRLYWYRQTLGQGPEFLTYFQNEAQLEKSRLLSDRFSAERPKGSFSTLEIQRTEQGDSAMYLCASSTRTASLPYNEQFFGPGTRLTVL.

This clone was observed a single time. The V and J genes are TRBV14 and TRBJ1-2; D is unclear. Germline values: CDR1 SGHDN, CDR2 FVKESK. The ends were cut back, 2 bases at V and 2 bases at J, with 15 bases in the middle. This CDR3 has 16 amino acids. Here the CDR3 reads CASSQTLGGFNYGYTF. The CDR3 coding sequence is TGTGCCAGCAGCCAAACTCTAGGAGGGTTCAACTATGGCTACACCTTC.

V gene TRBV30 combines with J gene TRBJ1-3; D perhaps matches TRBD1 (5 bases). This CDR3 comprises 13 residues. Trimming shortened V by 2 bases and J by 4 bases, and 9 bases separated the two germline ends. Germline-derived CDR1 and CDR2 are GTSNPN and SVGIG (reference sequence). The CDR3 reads CAWSRGEGNTIYF. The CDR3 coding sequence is TGTGCCTGGAGTAGAGGGGAGGGAAACACCATATATTTT.

The CDR3 coding sequence is TGTGCCAGCAGTAGGTTGCGGGGGACCCAGTACTTC. It specifies CASSRLRGTQYF. The rearrangement links TRBV2 to TRBJ2-5; a possible D gene is TRBD2 (6 bases). Germline V gene lookup returns CDR1 SNHLY and CDR2 FYNNEI. The CDR3 is made up of 12 amino acids. The ends were cut back, 5 bases at V and 7 bases at J, with 11 bases in the middle.

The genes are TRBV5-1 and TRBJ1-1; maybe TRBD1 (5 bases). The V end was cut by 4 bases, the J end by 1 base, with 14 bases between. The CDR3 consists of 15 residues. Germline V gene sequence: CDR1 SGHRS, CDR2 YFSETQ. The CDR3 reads CASSPPWGKNTEAFF. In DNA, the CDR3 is TGCGCCAGCAGCCCCCCTTGGGGGAAGAACACTGAAGCTTTCTTT.

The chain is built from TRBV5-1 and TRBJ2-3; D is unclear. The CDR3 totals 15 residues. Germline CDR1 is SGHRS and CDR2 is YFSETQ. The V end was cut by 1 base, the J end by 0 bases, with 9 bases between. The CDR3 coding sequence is TGCGCCAGCAGCTTGAGAGTTTCTAGCACAGATACGCAGTATTTT. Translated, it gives CASSLRVSSTDTQYF. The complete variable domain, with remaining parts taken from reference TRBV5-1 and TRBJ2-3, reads KAGVTQTPRYLIKTRGQQVTLSCSPISGHRSVSWYQQTPGQGLQFLFEYFSETQRNKGNFPGRFSGRQFSNSRSEMNVSTLELGDSALYLCASSLRVSSTDTQYFGPGTRLTVL.